Below, 21 T cell receptor beta chains from the same sample are listed, as sequenced in a study of blood T cells in healthy people across ages. Through a sample-barcoded 5' primer and a J-beta primer mix, a second PCR was run for roughly 6 to 12 cycles. From the 5' RACE reads, TCRdb called clonotypes with MiXCR, one entry per CDR3 protein. The data show around 1,000,000 distinct CDR3 sequences, 35% to 45% seen once. Sequences were obtained from blood. The receptors here all came from a man between 18 and 35 years old in good health.

V usage is TRBV10-2 and J usage is TRBJ1-4, with 9 bases that match TRBD1. Trimming took 6 bases from V and 7 from J; bases not matched to a gene: 12. Looked up from germline, CDR1 is WSHSY and CDR2 is SAAADI. The CDR3 length is 16 residues. The CDR3 sequence is CASRGGTGRNGEKLFF. Here the CDR3 DNA reads TGCGCCAGCAGGGGGGGGACAGGGAGAAATGGTGAAAAACTGTTTTTT.

V usage is TRBV3-1 and J usage is TRBJ2-5; TRBD2 agrees at 8 bases. V lost 0 bases and J lost 11; bases outside the gene matches: 23. Per germline, CDR1 LGHDT and CDR2 YNNKEL (reference sequence). The length of the CDR3 is 19 residues. Written as DNA, the CDR3 is TGTGCCAGCAGCCAAGATACCCATCGAGTAGCGGGGAACGTCGGTGAGCAGTACTTC. Residues: CASSQDTHRVAGNVGEQYF.

As for this clonotype: The junction departs from the called germline gene at one end, perhaps through a read error. The rearrangement joins TRBV5-4 to TRBJ1-2; unclear D gene. The CDR3 consists of 13 residues. Germline CDR1 reads SGHNT; CDR2 reads YYREEE (reference sequence). The CDR3 nucleotides read TGTGCCAGCAGCTGGGTCTCTAACTATGGTTACACCTTC. Translation gives CASSWVSNYGYTF.

This clonotype was recorded many times. The CDR3 nucleotides read TGTGCCAGCAGCCAAGGCACCAGTAATCAGCCCCAGCATTTT. Its protein product is CASSQGTSNQPQHF. J is TRBJ1-5 and V is TRBV4-2; D not certain. Trimming shortened V by 1 base and J by 4 bases, and 8 bases separated the two germline ends. The CDR3 contains 14 residues. Per the germline V gene, CDR1 is LGHNA and CDR2 is YNFKEQ.

This clonotype has a handful of counts. The genes are TRBV9 and TRBJ2-1, with 8 bases aligning to TRBD2. The CDR3 is made up of 18 amino acids. V trimming: 4 bases; J trimming: 7 bases; junction bases outside the gene matches: 19. Germline values: CDR1 SGDLS, CDR2 YYNGEE. CDR3 protein: CASSSRGGPQILRNEQFF. The DNA of the CDR3 is TGTGCCAGCAGCTCCCGCGGGGGGCCCCAAATACTACGGAATGAGCAGTTCTTC.

The genes are TRBV7-2 and TRBJ2-4, with D unclear. The DNA end is a closer match to TRBJ2-7, so the J assignment may be wrong. Germline V gene sequence: CDR1 SGHTA, CDR2 FQGNSA. This CDR3 has 12 residues. CDR3 amino acids: CASSLYGVEQYF. For the CDR3, the DNA is TGTGCCAGCAGCTTATATGGGGTCGAGCAGTACTTC.

This clonotype appeared a few times. V is TRBV24-1 and J is TRBJ2-3, with 7 bases aligning to TRBD1. Unmatched junction bases numbered 17, after V lost 3 bases and J lost 0 bases. The CDR3 totals 20 residues. The germline V gene encodes CDR1 KGHDR and CDR2 SFDVKD. This CDR3 is CATSDPDRDEFKFSTDTQYF. The DNA of the CDR3 is TGTGCCACCAGTGATCCCGACAGGGACGAGTTCAAATTTAGCACAGATACGCAGTATTTT.

The V gene is TRBV7-9, the J gene TRBJ2-3; TRBD2 matches 8 bases. J was trimmed by 0 bases and V by 3 bases; bases with no gene match: 17. The CDR3 is 20 residues long. Germline V CDR1 and CDR2: SEHNR, FQNEAQ (reference sequence). CDR3 sequence: CASSFWTGGHQTTSTDTQYF. In DNA form, the CDR3 reads TGTGCCAGCAGCTTCTGGACGGGGGGGCACCAAACTACTAGCACAGATACGCAGTATTTT.

The sample holds a few counts of this clonotype. The chain uses TRBV6-5 and TRBJ2-3; D gene uncertain. V lost 6 bases and J 5 bases, leaving 15 bases between the germline ends. The CDR3 totals 14 residues. Germline CDR1 and CDR2: MNHEY and SVGAGI. CDR3 amino acids: CASSQTDTKDTQYF. CDR3 nucleotides: TGTGCCAGCAGCCAAACAGACACGAAAGATACGCAGTATTTT.

V usage is TRBV20-1 and J usage is TRBJ2-7, with no clear D. The J call may be faulty, since TRBJ2-5 better matches the DNA end. Germline loops: CDR1 DFQATT, CDR2 SNEGSKA (reference sequence). CDR3 length: 12 amino acids. This CDR3 reads CAPATRSETQYF. Here the CDR3 DNA reads TGCGCCCCGGCGACCCGATCCGAGACCCAGTACTTC.

The rearrangement joins TRBV10-3 to TRBJ2-5; no reliable D call. CDR1 is ENHRY and CDR2 is SYGVKD in the germline V gene. Trimming took off 6 bases at V and 0 bases at J, with 2 bases between the two ends. The CDR3 spans 11 residues. CDR3 in DNA: TGTGCCATCAGGGACCAAGAGACCCAGTACTTC. Its protein is CAIRDQETQYF.

This clonotype was counted only a few times. The V call is TRBV6-2 or TRBV6-3, the J call TRBJ2-1; 7 nucleotides line up with TRBD1. CDR1 is MNHEY and CDR2 is SVGEGT in the germline V gene. This CDR3 is 14 amino acids long. The V segment lost 5 bases and the J segment 5 bases; nucleotides outside the gene matches: 6. The CDR3 region is CASSHLTGDNEQFF. The CDR3 region has the DNA TGTGCCAGCAGTCACCTAACAGGGGACAATGAGCAGTTCTTC.

This clonotype was seen ten or more times. V gene TRBV6-6 combines with J gene TRBJ2-4; the match to TRBD1 covers 8 bases. Germline CDR1 MNHNY, CDR2 SVGAGI (reference sequence). V was pared by 2 bases and J by 3 bases, with 9 bases of the junction left unmatched. This CDR3 is built from 17 residues. CDR3 sequence: CASSYTRTGYFKNIQYF. DNA of the CDR3: TGTGCCAGCAGTTACACCCGGACAGGGTATTTCAAAAACATTCAGTACTTC.

The chain joins TRBV28 to TRBJ1-5, with TRBD1 matching over 7 bases. The CDR3 is 15 residues long. V trimming: 4 bases; J trimming: 8 bases; junction bases outside the gene matches: 11. Germline assignment: CDR1 MDHEN and CDR2 SYDVKM. CDR3 sequence reads: CASSSPTGESKPQHF. CDR3 nucleotides: TGTGCCAGCAGTTCCCCCACAGGGGAAAGCAAGCCCCAGCATTTT.

CDR3 nucleotides: TGTGCCAGCAGCCAAACCGGGACTAGTGGGTCCTACAATGAGCAGTTCTTC. Protein sequence: CASSQTGTSGSYNEQFF. The chain couples TRBV4-2 to TRBJ2-1; TRBD2 matches at 8 bases. Germline loops: CDR1 LGHNA, CDR2 YNFKEQ. The CDR3 is made up of 17 amino acids. The V segment lost 2 bases and the J segment 1 base; nucleotides outside the gene matches: 7.

The chain employs TRBV9 and TRBJ1-3; D call uncertain. The ends were cut back, 7 bases at V and 0 bases at J, with 14 bases in the middle. The CDR3 runs 15 residues. CDR1 and CDR2 from the germline V gene are SGDLS and YYNGEE. This CDR3 reads CASGGTTYSGNTIYF. In DNA form, the CDR3 reads TGTGCCAGCGGAGGCACTACGTACTCTGGAAACACCATATATTTT.

The genes are TRBV4-1 and TRBJ2-2; D perhaps matches TRBD2 (6 bases). V lost 6 bases and J 4 bases, leaving 18 bases between the germline ends. Germline CDR1 reads MGHRA; CDR2 reads YSYEKL. This CDR3 has 16 amino acids. CDR3 nucleotides: TGCGCCAGCAGACCTCTAGCGACCCCTGCCACCGGGGAGCTGTTTTTT. Translation: CASRPLATPATGELFF.

This clonotype was seen a handful of times. The rearrangement links TRBV25-1 to TRBJ2-1, with TRBD2 matching over 11 bases. There are 15 residues in the CDR3. The V segment lost 3 bases and the J segment 5 bases; nucleotides outside the gene matches: 3. The germline gives CDR1 MGHDK, CDR2 SYGVNS. The CDR3 loop is CASSEGLAANNEQFF. Here the CDR3 DNA reads TGTGCCAGCAGTGAGGGACTAGCGGCGAACAATGAGCAGTTCTTC.

The chain has TRBV9 and TRBJ2-7; D remains ambiguous. This CDR3 spans 17 amino acids. Trimming pared 0 bases from V and 2 bases from J, leaving 18 bases between. Germline assignment: CDR1 SGDLS and CDR2 YYNGEE. CDR3 sequence: CASSVDVGGSWTYEQYF. Here the CDR3 DNA reads TGTGCCAGCAGCGTAGATGTTGGCGGTAGTTGGACCTACGAGCAGTACTTC.

This clonotype was found many times. The genes are TRBV20-1 and TRBJ2-3, with 9 bases lining up with TRBD2. J lost 2 bases, V lost 0 bases, and 6 bases had no gene match. Germline V gene lookup returns CDR1 DFQATT and CDR2 SNEGSKA (reference sequence). The CDR3 consists of 16 residues. The CDR3 protein is CSAREASGTFTDTQYF. The CDR3, as DNA: TGCAGTGCTAGAGAGGCTAGCGGGACATTCACAGATACGCAGTATTTT.

V and J are TRBV20-1 and TRBJ1-5; D might be TRBD1 (5 bases). Between the trimmed V and J ends, which lost 4 bases and 0 bases, there was a span of 10 bases. Germline V lookup: CDR1 DFQATT, CDR2 SNEGSKA (reference sequence). The CDR3 has 14 amino acids. The CDR3: CSANEGNSNQPQHF. As DNA, the CDR3 is TGCAGTGCTAATGAGGGGAATAGCAATCAGCCCCAGCATTTT.